The present T cell receptor (beta chain) was sequenced within a study of vaccination effects on CD4 cells after COVID-19. Comment on this clone: Antigen specificity is unknown.

The assay was immunoSEQ multiplex PCR, and TCRdb's table has in-frame clones only and misses some. The sample has 30,000 to 35,000 clones, approximately 72% seen once; the top ten hold around 30%. Antigen-specific CD4+ T cells expanded by the ViraFEST assay with viral peptide pools were then sequenced. Subsequent to 10 days of culture, CD4+ T cells were isolated. SARS-CoV-2 infection was confirmed by PCR in the person between March and December 2020. Specimen: CD4+ T cells from PBMCs cultured with a peptide pool, collected before COVID-19 vaccination. This TCR derives from a human donor who had a prior SARS-CoV-2 infection.

This CDR3 is CASSHRQRSSYEQYF. CDR3 coding DNA: TGTGCCAGCAGCCATAGACAGAGAAGCTCCTACGAGCAGTACTTC. The chain employs TRBV6-5 and TRBJ2-7; a possible D gene is TRBD1 (5 bases). The CDR3 runs to 15 residues. V was clipped by 6 bases and J by 0 bases, with 15 bases between them. Per the germline V gene, CDR1 is MNHEY and CDR2 is SVGAGI.